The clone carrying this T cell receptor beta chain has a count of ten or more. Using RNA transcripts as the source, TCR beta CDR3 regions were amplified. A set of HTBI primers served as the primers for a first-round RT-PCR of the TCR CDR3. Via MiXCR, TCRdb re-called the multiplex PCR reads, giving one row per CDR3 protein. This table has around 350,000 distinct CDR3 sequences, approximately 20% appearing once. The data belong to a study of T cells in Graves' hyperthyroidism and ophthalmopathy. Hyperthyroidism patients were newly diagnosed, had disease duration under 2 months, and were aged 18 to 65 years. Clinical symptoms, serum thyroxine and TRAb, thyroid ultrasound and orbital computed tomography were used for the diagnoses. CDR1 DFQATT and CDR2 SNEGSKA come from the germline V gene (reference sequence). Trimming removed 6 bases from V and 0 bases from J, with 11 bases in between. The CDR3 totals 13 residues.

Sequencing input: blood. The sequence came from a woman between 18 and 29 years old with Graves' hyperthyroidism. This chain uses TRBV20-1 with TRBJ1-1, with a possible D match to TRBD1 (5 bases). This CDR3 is CSARQRMNTEAFF. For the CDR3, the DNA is TGCAGTGCAAGACAGCGCATGAACACTGAAGCTTTCTTT.